The 6 T cell receptor beta chains reported below all come from one sample, sequenced in a study of radiotherapy plus CTLA-4 blockade in lung cancer. Libraries were prepared by immunoSEQ multiplex PCR; TCRdb keeps only in-frame clonotypes and omits some of them. The sample holds approximately 94,000 clones; about four fifths are singletons and the top ten take more than 20%. The sequencing here drew on peripheral blood, taken from a patient treated with radiotherapy plus ipilimumab. Receptors were obtained from a human donor with non-small cell lung cancer that progressed on radiotherapy plus ipilimumab.

This clone was seen a single time. The V and J genes are TRBV7-9 and TRBJ2-2, with D uncertain. Germline V gene data show CDR1 as SEHNR and CDR2 as FQNEAQ (reference sequence). The CDR3 spans 14 residues. Trimming took off 2 bases at V and 4 bases at J, with 8 bases between the two ends. The CDR3 DNA is TGTGCCAGCAGCTTAATAGACACCACCGGGGAGCTGTTTTTT. This gives the protein CASSLIDTTGELFF.

The chain couples TRBV30 to TRBJ1-5; D call uncertain. CDR1 and CDR2 (germline): GTSNPN, SVGIG (reference sequence). V lost 5 bases to trimming and J lost 4 bases, with 6 bases between them. The CDR3 runs to 11 residues. Here the CDR3 DNA reads TGTGCCTGGGGCACGAATCAGCCCCAGCATTTT. It is translated as CAWGTNQPQHF.

V and J are TRBV6-1 and TRBJ2-5; D uncertain. V was pared by 5 bases and J by 5 bases, with 9 bases between. This CDR3 has 12 residues. Per germline, CDR1 MNHNS and CDR2 SASEGT. CDR3 sequence (DNA): TGTGCCAGCAGTTTCTCTGGGGAGACCCAGTACTTC. Encoded protein: CASSFSGETQYF.

V gene TRBV5-1 combines with J gene TRBJ2-1; D remains unclear. Germline CDR1 and CDR2: SGHRS and YFSETQ. Trimming left V 0 bases short and J 5 bases short, with 12 bases between. The CDR3 is 15 residues long. The CDR3 region is CASSLGAKGHNEQFF. CDR3 nucleotide sequence: TGCGCCAGCAGCTTGGGGGCCAAGGGCCACAATGAGCAGTTCTTC.

This chain joins TRBV6-1 and TRBJ2-2, with TRBD2 matching 12 bases. This CDR3 has 14 residues. Losses at the gene ends were 10 bases for V and 4 bases for J; bases not matched to a gene: 4. The germline V gene has CDR1 MNHNS and CDR2 SASEGT. CDR3 residues: CATTSGRSTGELFF. DNA of the CDR3: TGTGCCACTACTAGCGGGAGGAGCACCGGGGAGCTGTTTTTT.

The rearrangement uses TRBV28 and TRBJ1-1, with D uncertain. The germline gives CDR1 MDHEN, CDR2 SYDVKM. This CDR3 spans 13 amino acids. The V end was cut by 3 bases, the J end by 7 bases, with 12 bases between. CDR3 coding DNA: TGTGCCAGCAGTTTCCAGTCAACCCTTGAAGCTTTCTTT. Residues: CASSFQSTLEAFF.